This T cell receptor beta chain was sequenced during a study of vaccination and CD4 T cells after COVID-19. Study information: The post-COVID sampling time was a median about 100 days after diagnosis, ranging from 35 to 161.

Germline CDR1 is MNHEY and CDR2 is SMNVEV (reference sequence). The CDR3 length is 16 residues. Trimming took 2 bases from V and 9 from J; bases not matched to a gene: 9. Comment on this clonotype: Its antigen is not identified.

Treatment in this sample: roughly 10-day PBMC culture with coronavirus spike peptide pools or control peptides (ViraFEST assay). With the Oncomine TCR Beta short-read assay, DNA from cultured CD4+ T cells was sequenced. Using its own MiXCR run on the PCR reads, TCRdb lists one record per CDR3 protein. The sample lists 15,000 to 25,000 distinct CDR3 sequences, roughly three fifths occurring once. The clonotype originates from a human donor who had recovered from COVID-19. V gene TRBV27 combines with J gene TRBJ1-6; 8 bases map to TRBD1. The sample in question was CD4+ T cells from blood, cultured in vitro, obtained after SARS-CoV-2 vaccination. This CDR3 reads CASSLRNQGAGSPLHF. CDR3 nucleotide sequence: TGTGCCAGCAGTTTACGGAACCAGGGGGCGGGTTCACCCCTCCACTTT.